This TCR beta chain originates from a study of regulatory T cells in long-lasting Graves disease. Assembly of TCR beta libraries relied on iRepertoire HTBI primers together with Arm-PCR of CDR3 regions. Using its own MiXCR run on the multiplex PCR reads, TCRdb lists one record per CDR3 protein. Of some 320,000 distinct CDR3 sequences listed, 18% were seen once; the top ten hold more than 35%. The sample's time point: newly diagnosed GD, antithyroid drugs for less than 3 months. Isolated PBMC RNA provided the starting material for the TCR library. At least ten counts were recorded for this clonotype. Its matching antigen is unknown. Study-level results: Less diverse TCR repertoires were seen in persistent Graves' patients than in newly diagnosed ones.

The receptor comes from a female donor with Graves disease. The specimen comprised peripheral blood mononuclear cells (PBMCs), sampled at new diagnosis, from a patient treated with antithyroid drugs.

CDR3 coding DNA: TGTGCCAGCAGCTCTGGGGACAGGGGGCACACTGAAGCTTTCTTT. Protein sequence: CASSSGDRGHTEAFF. V and J are TRBV7-3 and TRBJ1-1; 12 nucleotides align to TRBD1. Unmatched junction bases numbered 3, after V lost 4 bases and J lost 3 bases. CDR3 length: 15 amino acids. The germline V gene has CDR1 SGHTA and CDR2 FQGTGA. Using reference TRBV7-3 and TRBJ1-1 for the parts outside the CDR3, the full variable domain is GAGVSQTPSNKVTEKGKYVELRCDPISGHTALYWYRQSLGQGPEFLIYFQGTGAADDSGLPNDRFFAVRPEGSVSTLKIQRTERGDSAVYLCASSSGDRGHTEAFFGQGTRLTVV.